The 24 T cell receptor beta chains reported below all come from one sample, sequenced in a study of T-cell memory formation after mild COVID-19. TCRdb re-called the 5' RACE reads through MiXCR, storing one row per CDR3 protein. The data contain roughly 500,000 distinct CDR3 sequences, around 21% of them singletons. Sequencing was carried out using PBMCs or a T cell subset sorted from them (not recorded which). Receptor source: an adult woman who had mild COVID-19 (a few samples of this study predate the infection). Cell type and time point are not known.

The genes are TRBV20-1 and TRBJ1-4; perhaps TRBD1 as D (5 bases). V lost 0 bases, J lost 8 bases, and 10 bases lay in between. The CDR3 has 13 residues. The V gene's germline CDR1 is DFQATT and CDR2 SNEGSKA (reference sequence). The CDR3 DNA follows: TGCAGTGCTAGAGAGGGGCCGGACGAAAAACTGTTTTTT. The encoded protein is CSAREGPDEKLFF.

This clonotype was counted only a few times. This chain uses TRBV7-9 with TRBJ2-5; no definite D call. The V gene's germline CDR1 is SEHNR and CDR2 FQNEAQ (reference sequence). This CDR3 is 15 amino acids long. V was shortened by 1 base and J by 2 bases, with 11 bases between the two germline ends. The DNA for the CDR3 is TGTGCCAGCAGCTTAGTCGCTAATTGGCAAGAGACCCAGTACTTC. Protein product: CASSLVANWQETQYF.

The gene calls are TRBV24-1 and TRBJ2-1; D unclear. The V end lost 1 base, the J end lost 8 bases, and 11 bases lay between the germline ends. In germline, CDR1 is KGHDR, CDR2 SFDVKD. This CDR3 has 14 amino acids. The chain's CDR3 is CATSDLAGRDEQFF. CDR3 nucleotide sequence: TGTGCCACCAGTGATTTAGCAGGTAGGGATGAGCAGTTCTTC.

Remarks on this clonotype: At one boundary the junction diverges from the germline segment, which might be a read error. The chain uses TRBV3-1 and TRBJ1-2; D is unresolved. This CDR3 is built from 19 residues. Per the germline V gene, CDR1 is LGHDT and CDR2 is YNNKEL (reference sequence). The CDR3 loop is CDSSQNIKDPINLSYGYTF. The CDR3 DNA reads TGTGACAGCAGCCAAAATATTAAGGACCCCATTAACCTGAGCTATGGCTACACCTTC.

This clonotype was detected a few times. The V and J genes are TRBV10-3 and TRBJ2-1, with TRBD1 identical over 9 bases. CDR3 length equals 14 residues. Germline CDR1 is ENHRY and CDR2 is SYGVKD. Trimming cost V 8 bases and J 5 bases; bases outside gene matches: 7. For the CDR3, the DNA is TGTGCCATCGCGGGACAGGGCACAGACAATGAGCAGTTCTTC. This translates into CAIAGQGTDNEQFF.

This clonotype was seen more than once but under ten times. The chain combines TRBV15 with TRBJ1-5, with D possibly matching TRBD1 (5 bases). CDR1 is LNHNV, CDR2 YYDKDF, per germline (reference sequence). The germline V and J ends were trimmed by 3 bases and 9 bases, with 21 bases remaining between them. The CDR3 has 16 residues. CDR3: CATSSSTGPDVWPQHF. The DNA of the CDR3 is TGTGCCACCAGCAGTTCAACAGGACCAGACGTCTGGCCCCAGCATTTT.

The V call is TRBV7-8, the J call TRBJ2-3, with 8 bases that match TRBD1. Germline trimming cut 5 bases from V and 0 bases from J; bases unmatched to any gene: 13. The CDR3 runs 18 residues. Germline V gene lookup returns CDR1 SGHVS and CDR2 FQNEAQ. Written as DNA, the CDR3 is TGTGCCAGCAGCCCTGGATTTAGAAGGACAGGGAGCACAGATACGCAGTATTTT. Its protein product is CASSPGFRRTGSTDTQYF.

V is TRBV18 and J is TRBJ2-1, with 7 nucleotides matching TRBD2. The V segment lost 2 bases and the J segment 0 bases; nucleotides outside the gene matches: 10. CDR1 is KGHSH, CDR2 LQKENI, per germline. The CDR3 has 18 residues. CDR3 protein: CASSPTSGALSSYNEQFF. The CDR3 DNA reads TGTGCCAGCTCACCAACGAGCGGGGCTTTAAGCTCCTACAATGAGCAGTTCTTC.

The chain uses TRBV4-1 and TRBJ1-2, with a weak D call TRBD1 (6 bases). CDR1 is MGHRA, CDR2 YSYEKL, per germline. Trimming took off 0 bases at V and 0 bases at J, with 8 bases between the two ends. CDR3 size: 15 residues. The CDR3 is CASSQEAGANYGYTF. CDR3 bases: TGCGCCAGCAGCCAAGAGGCAGGGGCTAACTATGGCTACACCTTC.

This clonotype has only a few counts. The chain links TRBV5-1 to TRBJ1-6, with D maybe TRBD1 (6 bases). Trimming took off 9 bases at V and 5 bases at J, with 15 bases between the two ends. The CDR3 extends over 14 amino acids. Germline-derived CDR1 and CDR2 are SGHRS and YFSETQ. The CDR3 protein is CATKGQPHNSPLHF. The CDR3 DNA is TGCGCCACCAAAGGACAGCCCCATAATTCACCCCTCCACTTT.

V gene TRBV6-1 combines with J gene TRBJ2-4; weak D call: TRBD2 (5 bases). Germline CDR1 reads MNHNS; CDR2 reads SASEGT. There are 15 residues in the CDR3. V lost 3 bases and J lost 1, with 10 bases in between. CDR3 residues: CASSEEEWAKNIQYF. DNA of the CDR3: TGTGCCAGCAGTGAGGAGGAGTGGGCCAAAAACATTCAGTACTTC.

This clonotype appeared a few times. The gene calls are TRBV12-3 or TRBV12-4 and TRBJ2-1; D might be TRBD1 or TRBD2, each matching 6 bases. Between the trimmed V and J ends, which lost 5 bases and 5 bases, there was a span of 13 bases. CDR3 length: 14 amino acids. The CDR3 region has the DNA TGTGCCAGCAGTAACCCGGGGGCCCACAATGAGCAGTTCTTC. It translates to CASSNPGAHNEQFF.

This clonotype has a count of ten or more. J is TRBJ2-3 and V is TRBV5-1, with D perhaps TRBD2 (6 bases). Between the trimmed V and J ends, which lost 0 bases and 0 bases, there was a span of 14 bases. The CDR3 has 17 residues. Germline-derived CDR1 and CDR2 are SGHRS and YFSETQ. CDR3 loop: CASSLVSWGRSTDTQYF. The CDR3 DNA reads as TGCGCCAGCAGCTTGGTCAGCTGGGGGAGGAGCACAGATACGCAGTATTTT.

This chain links TRBV10-3 with TRBJ2-4; D unclear. Germline lookup yields CDR1 ENHRY and CDR2 SYGVKD. The V gene lost 3 bases and the J gene lost 2 bases, with 8 bases spanning the gap. The CDR3 contains 14 residues. The DNA for the CDR3 is TGTGCCATCAGTGACCTCCAGACCAAAAACATTCAGTACTTC. Its protein product is CAISDLQTKNIQYF.

This clonotype was detected only a few times. The chain links TRBV5-1 to TRBJ1-1; 7 bases agree with TRBD1. The germline V gene has CDR1 SGHRS and CDR2 YFSETQ. CDR3 length: 13 amino acids. After removal of 0 bases from V and 7 bases from J, the junction contained 3 bases not matched to a gene. Here the CDR3 reads CASSLEGAFEAFF. The CDR3 DNA reads TGCGCCAGCAGCTTGGAGGGGGCCTTTGAAGCTTTCTTT.

The chain uses TRBV30 and TRBJ1-5, with D possibly matching TRBD1 (6 bases). Trimming removed 1 base at V and 7 bases at J, with 14 bases between. The CDR3 consists of 14 residues. Germline-derived CDR1 and CDR2 are GTSNPN and SVGIG (reference sequence). The CDR3 protein is CAWSGTVAGQPQHF. In nucleotides, the CDR3 is TGTGCCTGGAGTGGGACAGTCGCAGGGCAGCCCCAGCATTTT.

This clonotype turned up a few times. The rearrangement uses TRBV7-9 and TRBJ1-2; D gene unclear. V was trimmed by 2 bases and J by 3 bases, leaving 10 bases between them. CDR1 and CDR2 (germline): SEHNR, FQNEAQ (reference sequence). The CDR3 is made up of 14 amino acids. For the CDR3, the DNA is TGTGCCAGCAGCTTATCCTTGGTTCACTATGGCTACACCTTC. As protein: CASSLSLVHYGYTF.

V gene TRBV30 combines with J gene TRBJ1-2; D not resolved. Germline V lookup: CDR1 GTSNPN, CDR2 SVGIG (reference sequence). The CDR3 is 13 amino acids. V lost 0 bases and J lost 7, with 12 bases in between. CDR3 DNA sequence: TGTGCCTGGAGTGTGGAGATTGGTCGTGGCTACACCTTC. This translates into CAWSVEIGRGYTF.

The V and J genes are TRBV7-8 and TRBJ2-3; 10 bases fit TRBD1. The V gene end was trimmed by 4 bases and the J gene end by 11 bases; junction bases not matched to a gene: 3. Germline loops: CDR1 SGHVS, CDR2 FQNEAQ. This CDR3 contains 12 residues. CDR3 region: CASSSWDRGQYF. Here the CDR3 DNA reads TGTGCCAGCAGCTCATGGGACAGGGGGCAGTATTTT.

Only a few counts were recorded for this clonotype. V is TRBV19 and J is TRBJ1-6; D perhaps matches TRBD1 (6 bases). The CDR3 sequence is 14 residues long. V was clipped by 6 bases and J by 7 bases, with 13 bases between them. The germline CDR1 and CDR2 sequences are LNHDA and SQIVND (reference sequence). The CDR3 protein is CASRSQGWNSPLHF. The CDR3 nucleotides are TGTGCCAGTAGGTCACAGGGTTGGAATTCACCCCTCCACTTT.

Only a few counts were recorded for this clonotype. This chain links TRBV18 with TRBJ2-7; the match to TRBD2 covers 10 bases. CDR3 size: 15 residues. The ends lost 0 bases at V and 5 bases at J; junction bases unmatched: 4. Per germline, CDR1 KGHSH and CDR2 LQKENI. This chain's CDR3 is CASSPPGLALHEQYF. CDR3 nucleotide sequence: TGTGCCAGCTCACCACCGGGACTAGCGCTCCACGAGCAGTACTTC.

The chain is built from TRBV11-2 and TRBJ1-3; perhaps TRBD1 as D (6 bases). The germline V gene has CDR1 SGHAT and CDR2 FQNNGV. Between the trimmed V and J ends, which lost 5 bases and 2 bases, there was a span of 16 bases. This CDR3 spans 16 amino acids. The CDR3 sequence is CASSLLQGGTGNTIYF. CDR3 nucleotides: TGTGCCAGCAGCCTCTTACAGGGAGGAACTGGAAACACCATATATTTT.

The gene calls are TRBV7-2 and TRBJ2-4; no firm D call. This CDR3 spans 16 amino acids. Germline lookup yields CDR1 SGHTA and CDR2 FQGNSA. V was cut by 1 base and J by 0 bases, with 10 bases left in between. The DNA for the CDR3 is TGTGCCAGCAGCTTAGTGCAGCAACTAGCCAAAAACATTCAGTACTTC. Its protein product is CASSLVQQLAKNIQYF.

This clonotype was detected a few times. The CDR3: CAIALGSGINEQFF. DNA for the CDR3: TGTGCCATCGCCCTGGGTAGCGGCATCAATGAGCAGTTCTTC. This chain links TRBV6-2 or TRBV6-3 with TRBJ2-1; D might be TRBD2 (6 bases). This CDR3 region has 14 residues. V was pared by 10 bases and J by 6 bases, with 19 bases between. Germline CDR1 MNHEY, CDR2 SVGEGT.